These 16 T cell receptor beta chains originate from one sample sequenced in a study of T cells in Graves' hyperthyroidism and ophthalmopathy (dated by TCRdb to between 2017 and 2020). Preparation of the library involved multiplex PCR. Data came from an Illumina HiSeq 2000. TCR beta CDR3 regions were amplified from RNA transcripts. The TCR CDR3 was subjected to a first round of RT-PCR using the HTBI primer set and the Qiagen OneStep RT-PCR kit. TCRdb applied fastp at Q25 and MiXCR to the public reads, then kept only in-frame beta chains. Every distinct CDR3 protein forms one entry, paired with its most common genes and DNA. The sample profile shows hundreds of thousands of distinct CDR3 sequences; just under 20% of them were found once. In total, the top ten clones hold about 45% of the sample. Sequencing was done on a sample of blood. These receptors originate from a man in his forties with Graves' ophthalmopathy.

With regard to this clonotype: A much larger clone differs by one base, so this may be a read error. The V gene is TRBV28, the J gene TRBJ2-7; weak D call: TRBD1 (5 bases). This CDR3 is built from 14 residues. CDR1 MDHEN and CDR2 SYDVKM come from the germline V gene. CDR3 nucleotides: TGTACCCCCCCACCCCAGGGTTCCCGGTACGAGCAGTACTTC. This encodes CTPPPQGSRYEQYF.

This clonotype appeared many times. The chain links TRBV3-1 to TRBJ2-3; D is ambiguous. Germline V gene sequence: CDR1 LGHDT, CDR2 YNNKEL (reference sequence). V was pared by 2 bases and J by 4 bases, with 4 bases between. The CDR3 sequence is 12 residues long. CDR3 nucleotides: TGTGCCAGCAGCCAATGGCCAGATACGCAGTATTTT. This sequence encodes CASSQWPDTQYF.

This clonotype was counted at least ten times. This sequence joins TRBV11-2 and TRBJ2-7; 9 nucleotides agree with TRBD1. Germline-derived CDR1 and CDR2 are SGHAT and FQNNGV. The trim removed 6 bases at V and 2 bases at J, leaving 8 bases unmatched. CDR3 size: 15 residues. CDR3 sequence: CASSRPGQGTYEQYF. In nucleotides, the CDR3 is TGTGCCAGCAGTCGACCGGGACAGGGCACCTACGAGCAGTACTTC.

The V and J genes are TRBV12-3 or TRBV12-4 and TRBJ1-5; TRBD1 aligns across 10 bases. J gave up 2 bases and V 4 bases, and 8 bases lay outside the gene matches. The CDR3 sequence is 17 residues long. CDR3 sequence reads: CASSSAGTGEGNQPQHF. CDR3 sequence (DNA): TGTGCCAGCAGTTCGGCCGGGACAGGGGAGGGCAATCAGCCCCAGCATTTT.

For this clonotype: This clone may be a read error of a much larger clone one base away. The chain recombines TRBV3-1 with TRBJ2-3, with D perhaps matching TRBD1 (6 bases). CDR3 size: 15 residues. Germline assignment: CDR1 LGHDT and CDR2 YNNKEL (reference sequence). The CDR3, as DNA: TGTGCCAGCAGCCAAGATCCCAGGTGGACAGATACGCGGTATTTT. It yields the protein CASSQDPRWTDTRYF.

This clonotype appeared many times. V and J are TRBV7-8 and TRBJ2-7; TRBD1 matches 8 bases. After removal of 0 bases from V and 2 bases from J, the junction contained 6 bases not matched to a gene. Germline V lookup: CDR1 SGHVS, CDR2 FQNEAQ. This CDR3 is built from 16 residues. The DNA for the CDR3 is TGTGCCAGCAGCTTAGCTGGTCGGACAGGGACCTACGAGCAGTACTTC. Its translation is CASSLAGRTGTYEQYF.

This clonotype was seen more than once but under ten times. The genes are TRBV27 and TRBJ2-7; 9 bases line up with TRBD2. The CDR3 is 17 amino acids. V was pared by 0 bases and J by 4 bases, with 10 bases of the junction left unmatched. The germline gives CDR1 MNHEY, CDR2 SMNVEV (reference sequence). CDR3 in DNA: TGTGCCAGCAGTTTATCTATGGGGCTAGCGGGGTCTTACGAGCAGTACTTC. Translating gives CASSLSMGLAGSYEQYF.

The table lists this clonotype with many counts. This rearrangement joins TRBV7-2 to TRBJ2-3; D perhaps matches TRBD1 (7 bases). The CDR3 sequence is 15 residues long. Germline CDR1 reads SGHTA; CDR2 reads FQGNSA. Trimming cost V 3 bases and J 3 bases, with 13 bases left between them. The CDR3 region has the DNA TGTGCCAGCAGCTTTGTGGCAGGGGGGACAGATACGCAGTATTTT. Protein sequence: CASSFVAGGTDTQYF.

V and J are TRBV11-2 and TRBJ2-1, with 14 bases matching TRBD2. Germline V gene data show CDR1 as SGHAT and CDR2 as FQNNGV. This CDR3 region has 21 residues. V shed 8 bases and J 4 bases; nucleotides not matched to a gene: 22. The CDR3 loop reads CASGYPPTGTSGRKAYNEQFF. CDR3 coding DNA: TGTGCCAGCGGATACCCCCCTACCGGGACTAGCGGGAGAAAGGCATACAATGAGCAGTTCTTC.

In its sample, this clonotype was seen a few times. The rearrangement links TRBV5-1 to TRBJ2-7, with D perhaps matching TRBD1 (6 bases). Trimming took 0 bases from V and 4 from J, leaving 14 bases between them. Germline V CDR1 and CDR2: SGHRS, YFSETQ. The CDR3 length is 15 residues. In nucleotides, the CDR3 is TGCGCCAGCAGCTTGGTACAGGGTGGGTTGTACGAGCAGTACTTC. Its translation: CASSLVQGGLYEQYF.

The chain has TRBV28 and TRBJ2-5; no reliable D call. V gave up 8 bases and J gave up 3 bases, with 10 bases separating them. The CDR3 totals 12 residues. The germline V gene has CDR1 MDHEN and CDR2 SYDVKM. CDR3 region: CASRSSEETQYF. The DNA for the CDR3 is TGTGCCAGCCGATCTAGTGAAGAGACCCAGTACTTC. Supplemented by reference TRBV28 and TRBJ2-5, the full variable domain reads DVKVTQSSRYLVKRTGEKVFLECVQDMDHENMFWYRQDPGLGLRLIYFSYDVKMKEKGDIPEGYSVSREKKERFSLILESASTNQTSMYLCASRSSEETQYFGPGTRLLVL.

The chain employs TRBV25-1 and TRBJ1-6; a possible D gene is TRBD1 (5 bases). V was shortened by 8 bases and J by 9 bases, with 17 bases between the two germline ends. The CDR3 covers 14 residues. Germline V lookup: CDR1 MGHDK, CDR2 SYGVNS. The CDR3 protein is CASRRQTDLSPLHF. Written as DNA, the CDR3 is TGTGCCAGCCGAAGACAGACGGACCTTTCACCCCTCCACTTT.

The chain links TRBV27 to TRBJ2-1, with TRBD2 matching over 11 bases. The germline gives CDR1 MNHEY, CDR2 SMNVEV (reference sequence). This CDR3 comprises 15 residues. The V gene end was trimmed by 6 bases and the J gene end by 4 bases; junction bases not matched to a gene: 5. The CDR3 region has the DNA TGTGCCAGCAGCTGGACTAGCGGGCTGTACAATGAGCAGTTCTTC. Its translation is CASSWTSGLYNEQFF.

This clonotype appeared a few times. The chain recombines TRBV7-9 with TRBJ2-7, with 7 bases fitting TRBD2. The CDR3 runs to 13 residues. CDR1 and CDR2 (germline): SEHNR, FQNEAQ (reference sequence). Trimming at V came to 3 bases and at J to 3 bases, leaving 2 bases not matched to a gene. CDR3 residues: CASSFTSDYEQYF. DNA for the CDR3: TGTGCCAGCAGCTTTACTAGCGACTACGAGCAGTACTTC.

This clonotype was recorded many times. The V and J genes are TRBV11-2 and TRBJ2-7; 7 bases line up with TRBD2. The CDR3 is made up of 13 amino acids. The V and J ends lost 5 bases and 7 bases, in that order; junction bases with no gene match: 8. Germline V lookup: CDR1 SGHAT, CDR2 FQNNGV. CDR3 amino acids: CASSSGAREEQYF. The CDR3 DNA reads TGTGCCAGCAGCAGCGGGGCTAGGGAGGAGCAGTACTTC.

V gene TRBV29-1 combines with J gene TRBJ1-1, with D possibly TRBD1 on 6 matching bases. The CDR3 length is 13 residues. Germline lookup yields CDR1 SQVTM and CDR2 ANQGSEA. Trimming removed 8 bases at V and 7 bases at J, with 20 bases between. DNA for the CDR3: TGCAGCCCTGCGCCCCAGGGGAGGGTTGAAGCTTTCTTT. This codes for CSPAPQGRVEAFF.